This T cell receptor beta chain was sequenced in a study of CD8+CD57+ T cells in acquired aplastic anemia. In the study overall: DNA recovered from sorted CD4+ and CD8+ cells had a mean of approximately 3 ug. General observations from the study: Sharing between patients and controls was observed for around 30 CD8+ CDR3 sequences.

CDR3 and TCR beta VDJ profiling relied on genomic DNA as the template. In TCRdb, the reads were re-called with MiXCR into one record per CDR3 protein. The sample shows about 160,000 distinct CDR3 sequences, about 50% of them seen only once. Turning to this clonotype: Its antigen is undetermined.

The sequenced patients had an expansion of CD8+CD57+ cells seen by flow cytometry. Acquired aplastic anemia of severe grade affected all patients. The CDR3 contains 12 residues. Trimming removed 5 bases from V and 9 bases from J, with 11 bases in between. CDR1 is LNHDA, CDR2 SQIVND, per germline (reference sequence). The sample consisted of sorted CD4+, CD8+, or CD8+CD57+ T cells (not recorded which) from PBMCs. The J gene is TRBJ1-5, the V gene TRBV19; D unclear. The TCR comes from a human donor with aplastic anemia. The CDR3 region is CASSSVPGPQHF. The CDR3 DNA sequence: TGTGCCAGTAGTTCTGTACCTGGGCCCCAGCATTTT.